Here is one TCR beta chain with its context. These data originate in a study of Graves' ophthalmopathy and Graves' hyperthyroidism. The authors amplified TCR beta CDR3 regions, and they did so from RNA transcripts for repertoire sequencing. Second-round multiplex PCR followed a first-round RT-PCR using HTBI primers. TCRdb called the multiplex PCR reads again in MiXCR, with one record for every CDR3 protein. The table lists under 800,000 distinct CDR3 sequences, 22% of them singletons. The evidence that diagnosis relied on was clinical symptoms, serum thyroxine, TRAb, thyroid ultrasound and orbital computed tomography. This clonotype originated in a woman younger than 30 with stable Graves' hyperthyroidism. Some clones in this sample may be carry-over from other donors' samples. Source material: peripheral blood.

CDR3 DNA sequence: TGTGCCAGCAGTCCCGTTAAAGGGGCATGGGGCTACACCTTC. It codes for CASSPVKGAWGYTF. The chain uses TRBV28 and TRBJ1-2, with TRBD1 as a possible D gene (5 bases). The CDR3 runs 14 residues. The V end lost 5 bases, the J end lost 8 bases, and 18 bases lay between the germline ends. CDR1 is MDHEN, CDR2 SYDVKM, per germline.